The TCR beta chain under discussion was sequenced for a study of graft-versus-host responses after intestinal transplantation. On the study more broadly: As for transplant type, recipients had multivisceral, liver-intestinal, or isolated intestinal grafts. Study conclusions and caveats: Early after transplant, HvG declines were associated with peak levels of circulating GvH clones.

Only in-frame clones appear in the TCRdb table, and some are missing; sequencing was by immunoSEQ multiplex PCR. Of about 17,000 clones in the sample, 60% to 80% were seen once. To note about this clone: Its specificity is not known.

CDR1 LNHDA and CDR2 SQIVND come from the germline V gene (reference sequence). This CDR3 has 16 residues. V lost 6 bases to trimming and J lost 0 bases, with 17 bases between them. Processing was applied to graft tissue in order to liberate intraepithelial and lamina propria lymphocytes. The rearrangement joins TRBV19 to TRBJ1-1; maybe TRBD1 (5 bases). The clonotype was recovered from a human patient who received an intestinal transplant, so some T cells may come from the graft donor. This specimen was ileum tissue, taken roughly 490 days after intestinal transplant. CDR3 loop: CASSPYPGTVNTEAFF. Here the CDR3 DNA reads TGTGCCAGTAGCCCTTACCCCGGGACGGTGAACACTGAAGCTTTCTTT.